This entry is about one T cell receptor (beta chain). Its target is not known. This sample is part of a study of T cell clones after liver transplantation. Study-level background: A pre-transplant mixed lymphocyte reaction with TCRbeta sequencing defined graft-donor-reactive clones followed in post-transplant blood. At least one year of complete immunosuppression withdrawal without enzymes over twice normal defined tolerance. Subjects received no induction therapy and standard immunosuppression until randomization at 12-24 months post-transplant.

The germline V gene has CDR1 MNHNY and CDR2 SVGAGI (reference sequence). CDR3 length: 15 amino acids. V was cut by 4 bases and J by 3 bases, with 13 bases left in between. Using immunoSEQ multiplex PCR, the repertoire was profiled, and TCRdb retains in-frame clones only, with some absent. The sample yields 49,000 or so clones, about 67% seen once. Study results and caveats: Circulating graft-donor-reactive CD4 TCRbeta sequences fell significantly post-transplant in most of the 8 subjects.

Specimen: CD4+ T cells from blood, collected more than 52 months after liver transplant. The sequence was collected from a human patient who received a liver transplant. Some T cells may arise from the graft donor. The chain has TRBV6-6 and TRBJ1-5; no reliable D call. The CDR3 loop is CASSSHGRDNQPQHF. DNA for the CDR3: TGTGCCAGCAGTTCCCATGGACGGGACAATCAGCCCCAGCATTTT.